This T cell receptor beta chain was found in a study of blood T cell repertoires in COVID-19. This clone was seen a few times. Here immunoSEQ multiplex PCR was the method, and the copy in TCRdb shows in-frame clones only, minus some. Altogether about 480,000 clones are present, 70% to 90% being singletons, with the ten largest covering nearly 2%. This CDR3 has 11 residues. CDR1 and CDR2 (germline): DFQATT, SNEGSKA (reference sequence). Trimming pared 6 bases from V and 8 bases from J, leaving 13 bases between. Grouping used clinical history reported by participants in a survey and questionnaire. This clonotype was sampled from a young woman with acute COVID-19. Sequencing used PBMCs or T cells enriched from blood (not recorded which). J is TRBJ1-2 and V is TRBV20-1, with a possible D match to TRBD1 (6 bases). This CDR3 is CSALGASGYTF. CDR3 nucleotides: TGCAGTGCGCTGGGGGCCAGCGGCTACACCTTC.